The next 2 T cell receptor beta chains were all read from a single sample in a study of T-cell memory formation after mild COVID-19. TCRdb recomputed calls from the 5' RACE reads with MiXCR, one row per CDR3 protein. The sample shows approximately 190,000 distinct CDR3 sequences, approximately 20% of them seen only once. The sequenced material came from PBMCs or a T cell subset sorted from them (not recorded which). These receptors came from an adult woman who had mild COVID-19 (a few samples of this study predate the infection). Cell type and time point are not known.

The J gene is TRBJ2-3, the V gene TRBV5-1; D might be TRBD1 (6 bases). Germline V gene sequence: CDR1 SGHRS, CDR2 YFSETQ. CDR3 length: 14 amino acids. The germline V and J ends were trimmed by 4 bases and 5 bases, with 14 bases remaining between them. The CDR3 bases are TGCGCCAGCAGCCCTGCGGACAGTCAAGATACGCAGTATTTT. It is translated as CASSPADSQDTQYF.

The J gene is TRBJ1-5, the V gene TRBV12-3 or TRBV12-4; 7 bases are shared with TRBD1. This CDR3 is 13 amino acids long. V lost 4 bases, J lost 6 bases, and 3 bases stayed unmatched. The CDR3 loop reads CASSWQGGQPQHF. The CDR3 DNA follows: TGTGCCAGCAGTTGGCAGGGGGGTCAGCCCCAGCATTTT.